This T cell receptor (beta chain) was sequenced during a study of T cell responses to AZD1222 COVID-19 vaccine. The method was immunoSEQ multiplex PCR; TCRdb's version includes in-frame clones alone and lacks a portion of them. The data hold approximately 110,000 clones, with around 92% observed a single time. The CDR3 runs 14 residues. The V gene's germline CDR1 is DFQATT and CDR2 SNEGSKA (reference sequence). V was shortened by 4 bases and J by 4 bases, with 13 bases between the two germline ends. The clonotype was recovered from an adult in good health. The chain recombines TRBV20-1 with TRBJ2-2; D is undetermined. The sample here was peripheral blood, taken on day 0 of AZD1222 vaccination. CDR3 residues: CSANDPARTGELFF. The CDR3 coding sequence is TGCAGTGCTAATGACCCGGCCCGCACCGGGGAGCTGTTTTTT.